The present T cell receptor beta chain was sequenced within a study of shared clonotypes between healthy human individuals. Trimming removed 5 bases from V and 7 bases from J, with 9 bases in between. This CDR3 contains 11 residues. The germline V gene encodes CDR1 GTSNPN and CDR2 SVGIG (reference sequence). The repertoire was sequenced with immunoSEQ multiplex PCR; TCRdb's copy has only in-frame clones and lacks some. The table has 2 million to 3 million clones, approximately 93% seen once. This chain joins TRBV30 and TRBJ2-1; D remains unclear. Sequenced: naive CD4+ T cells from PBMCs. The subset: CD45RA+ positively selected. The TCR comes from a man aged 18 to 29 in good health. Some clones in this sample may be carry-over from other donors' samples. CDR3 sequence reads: CAWVGGNEQFF. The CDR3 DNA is TGTGCCTGGGTGGGTGGGAATGAGCAGTTCTTC.